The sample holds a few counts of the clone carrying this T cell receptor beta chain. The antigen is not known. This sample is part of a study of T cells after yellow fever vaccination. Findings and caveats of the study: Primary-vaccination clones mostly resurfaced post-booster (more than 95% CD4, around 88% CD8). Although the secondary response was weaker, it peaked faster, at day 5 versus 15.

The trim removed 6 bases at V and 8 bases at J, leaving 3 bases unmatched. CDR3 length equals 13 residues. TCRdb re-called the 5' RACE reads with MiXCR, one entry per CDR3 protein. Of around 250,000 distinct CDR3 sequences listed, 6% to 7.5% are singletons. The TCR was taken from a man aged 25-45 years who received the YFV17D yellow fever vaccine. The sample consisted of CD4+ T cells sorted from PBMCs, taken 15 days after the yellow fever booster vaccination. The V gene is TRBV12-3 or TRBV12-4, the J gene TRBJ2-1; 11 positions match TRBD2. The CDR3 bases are TGTGCCAGCAGACTAGCGGGAGCGCATGAGCAGTTCTTC. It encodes CASRLAGAHEQFF.